Listed below are T cell receptor beta chains from one sample, sequenced in a study of blood T cell repertoires in COVID-19. Clones were read by immunoSEQ multiplex PCR, and TCRdb kept only the in-frame ones, dropping some. Here the sample spans 95,000 to 150,000 clones, roughly 85% being singletons. Sequenced material: peripheral blood. These receptors all stem from a man aged 40-55 years with acute or convalescent COVID-19. Both conserved end residues are part of each CDR3. D genes are given only for firm matches.

CDR3 protein: CASREAGDTEAFF
V gene: TRBV6-5
D gene: NA
J gene: TRBJ1-1

CDR3 protein: CAWMEGISTEAFF
V gene: TRBV30
D gene: NA
J gene: TRBJ1-1

CDR3 protein: CASSQFQGAYNEQFF
V gene: TRBV4-3
D gene: TRBD1
J gene: TRBJ2-1

CDR3 protein: CASSYNMGRDYGYTF
V gene: TRBV6-6
D gene: NA
J gene: TRBJ1-2

CDR3 protein: CATRRTSGKDEQFF
V gene: TRBV24-1
D gene: TRBD2
J gene: TRBJ2-1

CDR3 protein: CASSQGLAGGTGELFF
V gene: TRBV18
D gene: TRBD2
J gene: TRBJ2-2

CDR3 protein: CASTPGHAYQETQYF
V gene: TRBV5-1
D gene: NA
J gene: TRBJ2-5

CDR3 protein: CASSSLPGQGNSPLHF
V gene: TRBV6-6
D gene: TRBD1
J gene: TRBJ1-6

CDR3 protein: CASSEYGTKNIQYF
V gene: TRBV25-1
D gene: NA
J gene: TRBJ2-4

CDR3 protein: CASSPQGRRTGELFF
V gene: TRBV7-2
D gene: NA
J gene: TRBJ2-2

CDR3 protein: CAAYPGQNTGELFF
V gene: TRBV10-3
D gene: NA
J gene: TRBJ2-2

CDR3 protein: CASSLETGMNTEAFF
V gene: TRBV5-1
D gene: TRBD1
J gene: TRBJ1-1

CDR3 protein: CASSYQGGRWGYTF
V gene: TRBV6-6
D gene: TRBD1
J gene: TRBJ1-2

CDR3 protein: CASAVRGSREGNQPQHF
V gene: TRBV7-8
D gene: NA
J gene: TRBJ1-5

CDR3 protein: CASSPGTGRNEKLFF
V gene: TRBV27
D gene: TRBD1
J gene: TRBJ1-4

CDR3 protein: CASSRRQSGQETQYF
V gene: TRBV5-1
D gene: NA
J gene: TRBJ2-5

CDR3 protein: CATGTGGFNEQFF
V gene: TRBV24-1
D gene: TRBD1
J gene: TRBJ2-1

CDR3 protein: CASSSSGGIYEQYF
V gene: TRBV5-1
D gene: NA
J gene: TRBJ2-7

CDR3 protein: CASSPRQDPNTEAFF
V gene: TRBV9
D gene: NA
J gene: TRBJ1-1

CDR3 protein: CASSKGLAGIQETQYF
V gene: TRBV6-1
D gene: TRBD2
J gene: TRBJ2-5

CDR3 protein: CAWCLAVSTDTQYF
V gene: TRBV30
D gene: NA
J gene: TRBJ2-3

CDR3 protein: CASNKGQRGQPQHF
V gene: TRBV19
D gene: TRBD1
J gene: TRBJ1-5

CDR3 protein: CASSYPWDRLTYGYTF
V gene: TRBV6-5
D gene: TRBD1
J gene: TRBJ1-2

CDR3 protein: CAISSESGGYGYTF
V gene: TRBV10-3
D gene: NA
J gene: TRBJ1-2

CDR3 protein: CASSRIPLAGGVADTQYF
V gene: TRBV28
D gene: TRBD2
J gene: TRBJ2-3

CDR3 protein: CASRTRQLNTEAFF
V gene: TRBV6-5
D gene: NA
J gene: TRBJ1-1

CDR3 protein: CASSWAQGGGNTIYF
V gene: TRBV5-5
D gene: NA
J gene: TRBJ1-3

CDR3 protein: CASSPEILDSGGEKLFF
V gene: TRBV18
D gene: TRBD1
J gene: TRBJ1-4